This TCR beta chain was recovered during a study of T cells in Graves' hyperthyroidism and ophthalmopathy. Criteria for exclusion of patients were uncontrolled infection, other autoimmune disease, pregnancy or lactation. V gave up 0 bases and J gave up 3 bases, with 12 bases separating them. Germline V gene sequence: CDR1 MNHEY, CDR2 SVGAGI. This CDR3 is built from 15 residues. Study-wide results and limits: Separating ophthalmopathy from stable hyperthyroidism was achieved by a 13 V-J model.

This clonotype has a handful of counts. The antigen remains undetermined. Regions amplified from RNA transcripts were the TCR beta CDR3 regions. HTBI primers drove first-round RT-PCR of the TCR CDR3. TCRdb itself ran the multiplex PCR reads through MiXCR, one entry per CDR3 protein. This table has nearly 750,000 distinct CDR3 sequences, around 40% appearing once. Sequenced material: blood. The chain is built from TRBV6-5 and TRBJ2-7; a weak D match, TRBD1 (5 bases). This clonotype was sampled from a woman aged 40-49 years with Graves' hyperthyroidism. CDR3 sequence reads: CASSYSSGQSYEQYF. The CDR3 DNA reads TGTGCCAGCAGTTACTCGTCAGGACAAAGCTACGAGCAGTACTTC.